This is a list of T cell receptor beta chains from one sample in a study of blood T cell repertoires in COVID-19. TCRdb's table, derived via immunoSEQ multiplex PCR, lists solely in-frame clones and lacks some. Seen here are 45,000 to 55,000 clones, roughly 80% observed once, and the top ten hold approximately 5.7%. The sequenced material came from peripheral blood. These receptors were taken from a human donor in a cohort sampled during active COVID-19. Both conserved end residues are part of each CDR3. The D gene is left open where the match is weak. The listing skips clone size in some rows; elsewhere it reads once, few, many or a size class.

CDR3 length,V gene,D gene,J gene,clone size,CDR3 DNA,CDR3 protein
11,TRBV28,-,TRBJ2-7,-,TGTGCCAGCAGTTTAGGGAGTTTTCCGGACTTC,CASSLGSFPDF
16,TRBV11-3,TRBD1,TRBJ2-6,once,TGTGCCAGCAGCCCCGGGACAGGGCCTGGGGCCAACGTCCTGACTTTC,CASSPGTGPGANVLTF
15,TRBV6-2/TRBV6-3,TRBD1,TRBJ2-4,-,TGTGCCAGCAGCCCGAACCTGCAGGACAGGGGTCGTATCGACTTC,CASSPNLQDRGRIDF
14,TRBV5-6,-,TRBJ2-7,-,TGTGCCAGCAGCTTGAGCCGGGGTTGGCACGAGCAGTACTTC,CASSLSRGWHEQYF
14,TRBV4-3,-,TRBJ2-3,-,TGCGCCAGCAGCCAAGCCGCGAGCACAGATACGCAGTATTTT,CASSQAASTDTQYF
14,TRBV27,-,TRBJ1-5,-,TGTGCCAGCAGTTTCAGCTCCCAGGGACAGCCCCAGCATTTT,CASSFSSQGQPQHF
20,TRBV30,TRBD2,TRBJ2-5,-,TGTGCCTGGAGTGAGGAGCGGGGGGGCGAGAACGGGAAAAATTGGGAGACCCAGTACTTC,CAWSEERGGENGKNWETQYF
12,TRBV5-6,TRBD1,TRBJ2-7,-,TGTGCCAGCAGCATAGGACAGGACGGGCAGTACTTC,CASSIGQDGQYF
14,TRBV7-9,TRBD2,TRBJ2-7,-,TGTGCCAGCAGCGGACTAGCGGGGGAGTACGAGCAGTACTTC,CASSGLAGEYEQYF
16,TRBV18,-,TRBJ1-2,-,TGTGCCAGCTCCCGGCAGAAGGCGGAGGGTAACTATGGCTACACCTTC,CASSRQKAEGNYGYTF
12,TRBV5-1,TRBD1,TRBJ2-7,-,TGCGCCAGCAGCTTGAACAGGGGCGAGCAGTACTTC,CASSLNRGEQYF
15,TRBV6-5,TRBD1,TRBJ1-6,few,TGTGCCAGCAGTTACACTACAGGGGTGGATTCACCCCTCCACTTT,CASSYTTGVDSPLHF
14,TRBV3-1/TRBV3-2,TRBD1,TRBJ2-7,-,TGTGCCAGCAGACCCGGGACAGGGGGATCCGAGCAGTACTTC,CASRPGTGGSEQYF
17,TRBV15,-,TRBJ2-1,-,TGTGCCACCAGCAGCGCCCGAACCGACAGGAGTTCGGGGGAGCAGTTCTTC,CATSSARTDRSSGEQFF
17,TRBV30,TRBD1,TRBJ1-4,-,TGTGCCTGGAGTGTTGAGGACAGGGGATTCCGGAGTGAAAAACTGTTTTTT,CAWSVEDRGFRSEKLFF
18,TRBV10-3,TRBD2,TRBJ2-1,-,TGTGCCATCAGTGAGCTGATGAAGGGACTAGACGGAGAAAATGAGCAGTTCTTC,CAISELMKGLDGENEQFF
14,TRBV5-1,TRBD1,TRBJ2-3,once,TGCGCCAGCAGGACAGGGGGCCGCACAGATACGCAGTATTTT,CASRTGGRTDTQYF
14,TRBV28,-,TRBJ1-5,-,TGTGCCAGCAGTCCCGGGGATGGCAATCAGCCCCAGCATTTT,CASSPGDGNQPQHF
13,TRBV12-3/TRBV12-4,TRBD1,TRBJ1-2,-,TGTGCCAGCAGTCCAGGGACAGCTCGTGGCTACACCTTC,CASSPGTARGYTF
17,TRBV7-2,TRBD2,TRBJ2-7,-,TGTGCCAGCAGCTTTCCCGGGACTAGCGGGGGGGCCTACGAGCAGTACTTC,CASSFPGTSGGAYEQYF
13,TRBV6-5,-,TRBJ2-1,-,TGTGCCAGCAGTTGGGAGAGGGACAATGAGCAGTTCTTC,CASSWERDNEQFF
15,TRBV7-9,-,TRBJ2-4,-,TGTGCCAGCAGCTTGACAGCGAACGCCAAAAACATTCAGTACTTC,CASSLTANAKNIQYF
15,TRBV6-5,-,TRBJ2-5,-,TGTGCCAGCAGTTACTCGCAGTGGGGCCGAGAGACCCAGTACTTC,CASSYSQWGRETQYF
14,TRBV7-9,-,TRBJ1-1,-,TGTGCCAGCAGCTCCAATCTTGACAGGACTGAAGCTTTCTTT,CASSSNLDRTEAFF